The rows below give T cell receptor beta chains drawn from one sample of a study of blood T cells in healthy people across ages. Each CDR3 protein gets one entry after TCRdb re-called the 5' RACE reads with MiXCR. The repertoire holds around 670,000 distinct CDR3 sequences, with roughly 31% as singletons. Input material: blood. These receptors originate from a woman aged 80 or over in good health. Each CDR3 is given with its conserved first and last residue. A D gene is named only where the DNA matches it firmly. Clone size is shown for a subset of rows, as once, few, many or a class of expanded clone.

j_call,clone_size,d_call,v_call,cdr3_aa,cdr3_nt
TRBJ1-1,many,.,TRBV4-1,CASSRGLQDTEAFF,TGCGCCAGCAGCCGCGGCCTCCAGGACACTGAAGCTTTCTTT
TRBJ1-5,.,.,TRBV3-1,CASSQGSGGNQPQHF,TGTGCCAGCAGCCAAGGATCAGGGGGCAATCAGCCCCAGCATTTT
TRBJ2-1,.,TRBD2,TRBV7-2,CASSSPSSGDNEQFF,TGTGCCAGCAGCTCGCCGAGTAGCGGGGACAATGAGCAGTTCTTC
TRBJ2-6,few,.,TRBV6-2/TRBV6-3,CASRPWAGAPSGANVLTF,TGTGCCAGCAGGCCTTGGGCGGGGGCTCCATCTGGGGCCAACGTCCTGACTTTC
TRBJ2-3,many,TRBD1,TRBV20-1,CSASRGGGTDTQYF,TGCAGTGCTAGTCGAGGGGGCGGCACAGATACGCAGTATTTT
TRBJ2-1,.,.,TRBV16,CASSQSIGKYNEQFF,TGTGCCAGCAGCCAATCGATAGGCAAATACAATGAGCAGTTCTTC
TRBJ2-1,many,TRBD2,TRBV6-5,CASTGTSGGASNEQFF,TGTGCCAGCACCGGGACTAGCGGGGGGGCTTCCAATGAGCAGTTCTTC
TRBJ1-5,few,TRBD1,TRBV9,CASSVGEGARGQPQHF,TGTGCCAGCAGCGTAGGTGAGGGGGCGCGAGGTCAGCCCCAGCATTTT
TRBJ1-2,.,.,TRBV28,CASSVEGGVLDYGYTF,TGTGCCAGCAGCGTAGAGGGAGGGGTCCTCGACTATGGCTACACCTTC
TRBJ1-2,few,.,TRBV6-4,CASTPTPGYGYTF,TGTGCCAGCACCCCTACCCCCGGCTATGGCTACACCTTC
TRBJ1-2,many,TRBD1,TRBV25-1,CASSEGLGQRYTF,TGTGCCAGCAGTGAAGGGTTGGGACAGCGCTACACCTTC
TRBJ2-6,many,TRBD2,TRBV7-2,CASSLEGRGGANVLTF,TGTGCCAGCAGCTTAGAAGGGAGGGGTGGGGCCAACGTCCTGACTTTC
TRBJ2-3,.,.,TRBV7-2,CASSLPQGSDTQYF,TGTGCCAGTAGCCTTCCGCAGGGTTCAGATACGCAGTATTTT
TRBJ2-1,.,TRBD2,TRBV20-1,CSAREGTSASGEQFF,TGCAGTGCTAGAGAGGGGACTAGCGCCTCGGGTGAGCAGTTCTTC
TRBJ2-3,many,.,TRBV27,CASSNTESSTDTQYF,TGTGCCAGCAGTAATACAGAAAGCAGCACAGATACGCAGTATTTT
TRBJ2-7,many,.,TRBV6-2/TRBV6-3,CASRVSSYEQYF,TGTGCCAGCAGGGTGTCTTCCTACGAGCAGTACTTC